A single T cell receptor (beta chain) is shown here with its context. MiXCR, applied by TCRdb to the RT-PCR reads, yields one record per CDR3 protein. The sample records about 680,000 distinct CDR3 sequences, 11% to 15% being singletons. V shed 0 bases and J shed 7 bases, with 17 bases lying between them. Germline-derived CDR1 and CDR2 are SGHRS and YFSETQ. The CDR3 covers 15 residues. The chain uses TRBV5-1 and TRBJ2-7; D remains unclear. The receptor comes from a female donor in good health, serving as a healthy control. The sample consisted of memory CD4+ T cells from blood. The CDR3 DNA sequence: TGCGCCAGCAGCTTGGATGCAGGAAACACCGGGGAGCAGTACTTC. Protein sequence: CASSLDAGNTGEQYF.